Below, one T cell receptor (beta chain) is given with its context. Looked up from germline, CDR1 is MNHEY and CDR2 is SVGAGI. The J segment lost 10 bases and the V segment lost 4 bases, leaving 9 bases of the junction unmatched. This CDR3 spans 14 amino acids. TCRdb processed the RT-PCR reads anew with MiXCR; each CDR3 protein has one entry. The data hold 550,000 to 750,000 distinct CDR3 sequences, with 13% to 15% observed a single time. The chain recombines TRBV6-5 with TRBJ2-1; 8 nucleotides agree with TRBD2. This receptor was obtained from a female donor in good health, serving as a healthy control. Material for sequencing was memory CD4+ T cells from blood. The CDR3 DNA follows: TGTGCCAGCAGTTTCGGCGGGAGGATCAACGAGCAGTTCTTC. This encodes CASSFGGRINEQFF.